The source of this TCR beta chain is a study of spatial heterogeneity in lung cancer. CDR3 length: 15 residues. The V gene's germline CDR1 is ENHRY and CDR2 SYGVKD. V shed 3 bases and J 6 bases; nucleotides not matched to a gene: 6. Whole-study results and caveats: Blood contained ubiquitous expanded tumor TCRs more at resection than at follow-up.

Time point given: sample taken at primary tumor resection. Researchers sequenced whole RNA taken from tumor, nontumor lung or frozen PBMC without sorting. MiXCR was run by TCRdb on the 5' RACE reads, yielding one entry per CDR3 protein. The sample yields some 15,000 distinct CDR3 sequences, approximately 8% seen once. Turning to this clonotype: Its antigen is unidentified.

The source was PBMCs, collected at surgery. The sequence was obtained from a female donor with early-stage non-small cell lung cancer. The chain is built from TRBV10-3 and TRBJ2-2, with TRBD1 matching over 8 bases. Written as DNA, the CDR3 is TGTGCCATCAGTGACCTAGGGACAGGCCCCGGGGAGCTGTTTTTT. Protein sequence: CAISDLGTGPGELFF.